The clone carrying this T cell receptor beta chain appeared once. There are 18 residues in the CDR3. V shed 0 bases and J shed 4 bases, with 19 bases lying between them. Germline V gives CDR1 SGHNT, CDR2 YYREEE (reference sequence). Sequenced by immunoSEQ multiplex PCR; TCRdb stores in-frame clones only, minus some. The data contain 250,000 to 300,000 clones, around 81% of them singletons. These data belong to a study of blood T cell repertoires in COVID-19. Study details: Acute and convalescent COVID-19 samples came from the United States, Italy and Spain. Nucleic acid was either cDNA or gDNA, and it came from T cells, B-cell-depleted T cells, or PBMCs.

This TCR was sampled from a woman aged 60 to 75 with active or convalescent COVID-19. The rearrangement joins TRBV5-4 to TRBJ1-4, with D tentatively TRBD1 (5 bases). The sample taken for sequencing was peripheral blood. CDR3 sequence: CASSLAGLRELGNEKLFF. The CDR3 DNA is TGTGCCAGCAGCTTGGCGGGACTGAGAGAACTGGGTAATGAAAAACTGTTTTTT. The entire variable domain, with the rest obtained from reference TRBV5-4 and TRBJ1-4, is as follows: ETGVTQSPTHLIKTRGQQVTLRCSSQSGHNTVSWYQQALGQGPQFIFQYYREEENGRGNFPPRFSGLQFPNYSSELNVNALELDDSALYLCASSLAGLRELGNEKLFFGSGTQLSVL.